This TCR beta chain originates from a study of control samples from healthy donors and cancer patients. Only in-frame clones appear in the TCRdb table, and some are missing; sequencing was by immunoSEQ multiplex PCR. The sample contains some 120,000 clones, around nine tenths of which appear only once. Germline V gene sequence: CDR1 SGHNT, CDR2 YYREEE (reference sequence). Losses at the gene ends were 4 bases for V and 6 bases for J; bases not matched to a gene: 8. There are 15 residues in the CDR3. The chain carries TRBV5-4 and TRBJ2-3, with 10 bases matching TRBD2. The clonotype originates from a man aged 50-59 years in good health. The sample taken for sequencing was blood. The CDR3 region is CASSGVSGGQDTQYF. In DNA, the CDR3 is TGTGCCAGCAGCGGGGTTAGCGGGGGGCAGGATACGCAGTATTTT.